The rows below give T cell receptor beta chains drawn from one sample of a study of T-cell memory formation after mild COVID-19. MiXCR, run by TCRdb on the 5' RACE reads, gives a single entry per CDR3 protein. The data show some 350,000 distinct CDR3 sequences, about 16% seen once. The sequencing input was PBMCs or a T cell subset sorted from them (not recorded which). Receptors originate from a man aged 18 to 30 who had mild COVID-19 (a few samples of this study predate the infection). Cell type and time point are not known. CDR3s include the opening cysteine and the closing phenylalanine or tryptophan. D genes are given only for firm matches. Size values are once, few and many counts, or a class for expanded clones, and some rows have none.

>TRBD1|few|TRBJ1-3|TRBV29-1
CSVGTGSSGNTIYF
TGCAGCGTTGGGACAGGGAGCTCTGGAAACACCATATATTTT
>-|-|TRBJ1-4|TRBV9
CASSSRGSNEKLFF
TGTGCCAGCAGCTCCCGTGGGTCTAATGAAAAACTGTTTTTT
>TRBD1|-|TRBJ2-7|TRBV24-1
CATSDPAGTGGNEQYF
TGTGCCACCAGTGATCCTGCCGGGACAGGTGGGAACGAGCAGTACTTC
>TRBD1|-|TRBJ2-4|TRBV5-1
CASSNQGADIQYF
TGCGCCAGCAGCAATCAGGGGGCTGACATTCAGTACTTC
>-|few|TRBJ2-3|TRBV11-2
CASRRSLSTDTQYF
TGTGCCAGCAGGAGGAGCTTAAGCACAGATACGCAGTATTTT
>-|many|TRBJ1-1|TRBV6-5
CASSSTSGNTEAFF
TGTGCCAGCAGTTCAACCTCTGGGAATACTGAAGCTTTCTTT
>-|-|TRBJ1-5|TRBV20-1
CSAPWGPGSNQPQHF
TGCAGTGCCCCCTGGGGGCCTGGGAGCAATCAGCCCCAGCATTTT
>TRBD1|few|TRBJ2-4|TRBV6-1
CASSEDVRKAGGRNIQYF
TGTGCCAGCAGTGAAGATGTGCGGAAGGCAGGGGGCAGAAACATTCAGTACTTC
>TRBD1|-|TRBJ1-2|TRBV28
CASRLDRGWYGYTF
TGTGCCAGCAGACTAGACAGGGGATGGTATGGCTACACCTTC
>TRBD2|-|TRBJ2-1|TRBV20-1
CSASSGGATSYNEQFF
TGCAGTGCTTCTAGCGGGGGGGCCACCTCCTACAATGAGCAGTTCTTC
>-|few|TRBJ2-7|TRBV7-6
CASSFPGPFPPTYEQYF
TGTGCCAGCAGCTTTCCGGGTCCCTTTCCCCCCACCTACGAGCAGTACTTC
>-|-|TRBJ1-2|TRBV6-5
CASVPAGAGFGYGYTF
TGTGCCAGCGTACCCGCCGGGGCAGGGTTTGGCTATGGCTACACCTTC
>TRBD2|many|TRBJ2-1|TRBV12-3/TRBV12-4
CASSLPSGSYNEQFF
TGTGCCAGCAGTTTGCCTAGCGGGTCATACAATGAGCAGTTCTTC
>-|few|TRBJ1-2|TRBV7-2
CASRTNPNTYGYTF
TGTGCCAGCAGGACTAATCCAAACACGTATGGCTACACCTTC
>TRBD2|-|TRBJ2-3|TRBV12-3/TRBV12-4
CASSPTSGGDTQYF
TGTGCCAGCAGCCCGACTAGCGGAGGAGATACGCAGTATTTT
>-|many|TRBJ2-5|TRBV5-4
CASSFGNEGETQYF
TGTGCCAGCAGCTTCGGGAACGAGGGTGAGACCCAGTACTTC
>-|-|TRBJ1-1|TRBV4-1
CASSQVAGVTEAFF
TGCGCCAGCAGCCAAGTTGCTGGGGTCACTGAAGCTTTCTTT
>TRBD1|-|TRBJ2-2|TRBV12-5
CASGTRQGSHGELFF
TGTGCTAGTGGTACACGACAGGGAAGTCACGGGGAGCTGTTTTTT
>TRBD1|few|TRBJ2-7|TRBV3-1
CASSHSRTGKGYEQYF
TGTGCCAGCAGCCATTCCCGGACAGGGAAGGGCTACGAGCAGTACTTC
>-|-|TRBJ2-4|TRBV12-3/TRBV12-4
CASTQDRHIQYF
TGTGCCAGCACCCAGGACCGGCACATTCAGTACTTC
>-|-|TRBJ1-2|TRBV12-3/TRBV12-4
CASTPMDYGYTF
TGTGCCAGCACCCCAATGGACTATGGCTACACCTTC
>TRBD1|few|TRBJ1-2|TRBV6-5
CASNPGGNYGYTF
TGTGCCAGCAATCCAGGGGGCAACTATGGCTACACCTTC
>-|few|TRBJ1-1|TRBV19
CASSIDLKGSSTAFF
TGTGCCAGTAGTATAGATCTGAAGGGAAGCTCGACAGCTTTCTTT
>-|-|TRBJ2-1|TRBV11-2
CASSFVNGNEQFF
TGTGCCAGCAGCTTTGTGAATGGGAATGAGCAGTTCTTC
>-|few|TRBJ1-2|TRBV5-6
CASSLSGANYGYTF
TGTGCCAGCAGCTTGAGTGGGGCTAACTATGGCTACACCTTC
>TRBD1|-|TRBJ1-4|TRBV5-5
CASSWTGGNEKLFF
TGTGCCAGCAGCTGGACAGGAGGAAATGAAAAACTGTTTTTT
>-|-|TRBJ1-2|TRBV11-2
CASSLGHGGYGYTF
TGTGCCAGCAGCTTAGGCCACGGCGGTTATGGCTACACCTTC
>TRBD2|-|TRBJ2-3|TRBV6-5
CASSYTGGVTSTDTQYF
TGTGCCAGCAGTTACACGGGGGGAGTTACTAGCACAGATACGCAGTATTTT
>-|-|TRBJ2-1|TRBV7-2
CASSLGGRLTSGFF
TGTGCCAGCAGCTTAGGGGGACGACTGACCTCGGGTTTCTTC
>TRBD2|many|TRBJ2-5|TRBV20-1
CSARVGRVTETQYF
TGCAGTGCTAGAGTTGGGAGGGTCACAGAGACCCAGTACTTC
>-|-|TRBJ2-1|TRBV11-3
CASSFSLYNEQFF
TGTGCCAGCAGCTTCTCCTTGTACAATGAGCAGTTCTTC
>-|many|TRBJ1-4|TRBV4-1
CASSQEWVRGEKLFF
TGCGCCAGCAGCCAAGAGTGGGTTAGAGGGGAAAAACTGTTTTTT
>-|many|TRBJ2-3|TRBV20-1
CSAPRGDTQYF
TGCAGTGCTCCACGTGGGGATACGCAGTATTTT
>TRBD1|once|TRBJ2-2|TRBV2
CASSGRTGYTGELFF
TGTGCCAGCAGTGGTAGGACAGGGTATACCGGGGAGCTGTTTTTT
>TRBD2|few|TRBJ2-5|TRBV4-1
CASSQSRGGAGETQYF
TGCGCCAGCAGCCAGTCGCGCGGGGGGGCAGGCGAGACCCAGTACTTC
>-|-|TRBJ1-1|TRBV5-6
CASSLAGSWGSGAFF
TGTGCCAGCAGCTTGGCGGGCAGTTGGGGATCGGGGGCTTTCTTT
>-|-|TRBJ2-3|TRBV12-3/TRBV12-4
CASSPNRLGTDTQYF
TGTGCCAGCAGCCCGAACAGGTTAGGCACAGATACGCAGTATTTT
>-|few|TRBJ1-5|TRBV5-1
CATAPGAISNQPQHF
TGCGCCACCGCCCCGGGGGCTATTAGCAATCAGCCCCAGCATTTT
>TRBD2|-|TRBJ2-5|TRBV25-1
CASGGTSGLTQYF
TGTGCCAGCGGGGGGACTAGCGGATTGACCCAGTACTTC
>TRBD1|many|TRBJ1-1|TRBV5-1
CASILTPGQGNTEAFF
TGCGCCAGCATCCTTACTCCGGGACAGGGAAACACTGAAGCTTTCTTT
>-|-|TRBJ2-5|TRBV5-1
CASSLVAGGEQETQYF
TGCGCCAGCAGCTTGGTGGCAGGGGGGGAACAAGAGACCCAGTACTTC
>-|-|TRBJ1-1|TRBV12-5
CASGLGITGTEAFF
TGTGCTAGTGGTTTGGGAATAACCGGTACTGAAGCTTTCTTT
>-|few|TRBJ2-3|TRBV29-1
CSVEDDWGTDTQYF
TGCAGCGTTGAGGACGATTGGGGCACAGATACGCAGTATTTT
>-|-|TRBJ1-5|TRBV7-2
CASSEEGGQPQHF
TGTGCCAGCAGCGAAGAGGGGGGACAGCCCCAGCATTTT
>TRBD1|-|TRBJ1-4|TRBV6-5
CASSSVTGVKEKLFF
TGTGCCAGCAGTTCGGTGACAGGGGTTAAAGAAAAACTGTTTTTT
>TRBD1|-|TRBJ1-2|TRBV5-1
CASSKGQGTGGYTF
TGCGCCAGCAGCAAAGGACAGGGGACGGGGGGCTACACCTTC
>TRBD2|once|TRBJ2-3|TRBV19
CASRRRGGTDTQYF
TGTGCCAGTAGGCGGCGGGGGGGCACAGATACGCAGTATTTT
>-|-|TRBJ1-1|TRBV2
CASSDAEAFF
TGTGCCAGCAGTGACGCTGAAGCTTTCTTT
>-|-|TRBJ2-4|TRBV20-1
CSARTAGDIQYF
TGCAGTGCTAGGACAGCAGGGGACATTCAGTACTTC
>-|-|TRBJ2-7|TRBV12-3/TRBV12-4
CASSQDPYEQYF
TGTGCCAGCAGTCAAGACCCTTACGAGCAGTACTTC
>-|-|TRBJ2-6|TRBV20-1
CSATGTVLSSGANVLTF
TGCAGTGCGACCGGGACGGTCCTTAGCTCTGGGGCCAACGTCCTGACTTTC
>-|few|TRBJ2-1|TRBV5-1
CASSLNQPLVGEQFF
TGCGCCAGCAGCTTGAACCAGCCCCTCGTGGGTGAGCAGTTCTTC
>-|-|TRBJ2-2|TRBV5-1
CASTAANTGELFF
TGCGCCAGCACCGCAGCGAACACCGGGGAGCTGTTTTTT
>-|few|TRBJ1-1|TRBV4-1
CASSQDPRNTEAFF
TGCGCCAGCAGCCAAGACCCCAGGAACACTGAAGCTTTCTTT